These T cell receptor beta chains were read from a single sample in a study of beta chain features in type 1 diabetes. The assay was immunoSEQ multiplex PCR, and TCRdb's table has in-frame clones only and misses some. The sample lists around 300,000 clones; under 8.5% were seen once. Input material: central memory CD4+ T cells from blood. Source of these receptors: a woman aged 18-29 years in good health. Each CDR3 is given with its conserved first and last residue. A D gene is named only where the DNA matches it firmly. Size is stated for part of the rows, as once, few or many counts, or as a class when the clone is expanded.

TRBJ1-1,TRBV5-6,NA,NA,TGTGCCAGCAGCTTTAAGGGTCTGGCGGAAGCTTTCTTT,CASSFKGLAEAFF
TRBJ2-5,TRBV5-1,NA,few,TGCGCCAGCAGCCCCGTGGGGACCCAAGAGACCCAGTACTTC,CASSPVGTQETQYF
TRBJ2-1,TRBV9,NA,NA,TGTGCCAGCAGCGTAGACCCTAGTGGGCGGGGTGAGCAGTTCTTC,CASSVDPSGRGEQFF
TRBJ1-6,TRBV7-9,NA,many,TGTGCCAGCAGCGCAACGGCCAGGCTGGAGACCCTCCACTTT,CASSATARLETLHF
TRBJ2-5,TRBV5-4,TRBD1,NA,TGTGCCAGCAGCAGGACAGGGGGCGAGGAAGAGACCCAGTACTTC,CASSRTGGEEETQYF
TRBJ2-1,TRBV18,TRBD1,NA,TGTGCCAGCTCACCTACAGGGGGATTTGTCAATGAGCAGTTCTTC,CASSPTGGFVNEQFF
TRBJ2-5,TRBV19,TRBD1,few,TGTGCCAGTAGTATAAGGACAGGACAAGAGACCCAGTACTTC,CASSIRTGQETQYF
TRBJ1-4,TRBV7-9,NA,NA,TGTGCCAGCAGTTCGACCGACAGCTGGGTAAATGAAAAACTGTTTTTT,CASSSTDSWVNEKLFF
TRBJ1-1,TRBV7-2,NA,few,TGTGCCAGCAGCTTAGAAAGGGGCACTGAAGCTTTCTTT,CASSLERGTEAFF
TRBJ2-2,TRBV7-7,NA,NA,TGTGCCAGCAGCTTATCTTCAGGGGCCCCCGGGGAGCTGTTTTTT,CASSLSSGAPGELFF
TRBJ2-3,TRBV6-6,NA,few,TGTGCCAGCAGTTACTCGACCGGCGGACAGAATTTT,CASSYSTGGQNF
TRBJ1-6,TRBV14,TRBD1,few,TGTGCCAGCAGCCATCTCGCACTACAGGGGTCCCTAAATTCACCCCTCCACTTT,CASSHLALQGSLNSPLHF
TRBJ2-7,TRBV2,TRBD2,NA,TGTGCCAGCAGTGAAGCGCGAGGCGGGAGGTACGAGCAGTACTTC,CASSEARGGRYEQYF
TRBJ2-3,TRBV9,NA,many,TGTGCCAGCAGCCCCCGGAGTCAGGCGCCAGATACGCAGTATTTT,CASSPRSQAPDTQYF
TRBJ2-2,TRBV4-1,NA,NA,TGCGCCAGCCGTTTCGCGGGTGCGGGCACCGGGGAGCTGTTTTTT,CASRFAGAGTGELFF
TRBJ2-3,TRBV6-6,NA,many,TGTGCCAGCCTCGATCCCCGACGGGCCCTTCCAGCGGCGCAGTATTTT,CASLDPRRALPAAQYF
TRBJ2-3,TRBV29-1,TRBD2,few,TGCAGCGTTGCCCAGACTAGCGGCCGCACAGATACGCAGTATTTT,CSVAQTSGRTDTQYF
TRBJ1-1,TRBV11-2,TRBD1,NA,TGTGCCAGCAGCAGATTACAGGGGTCGACTGAAGCTTTCTTT,CASSRLQGSTEAFF
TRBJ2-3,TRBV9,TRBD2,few,TGTGCCAGCAGCGGACGCGGACTAGCGGGGGGCACAGATACGCAGTATTTT,CASSGRGLAGGTDTQYF
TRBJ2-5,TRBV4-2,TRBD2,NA,TGTGCCAGCAGCCAAGCGGACGCGGGGGGCCAAGAGACCCAGTACTTC,CASSQADAGGQETQYF
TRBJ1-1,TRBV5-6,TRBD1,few,TGTGCCAGCAGCCCGCGGCCAGGGGGGTGGACTGAAGCTTTCTTT,CASSPRPGGWTEAFF
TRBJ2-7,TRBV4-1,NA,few,TGCGCCAGCAGCCGCCTTTTGGCTAAAGATTACGAGCAGTACTTC,CASSRLLAKDYEQYF
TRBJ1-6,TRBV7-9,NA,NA,TGTGCCAGCAGCTTAGCCGACAGTGGCAGATCACCCCTCCACTTT,CASSLADSGRSPLHF
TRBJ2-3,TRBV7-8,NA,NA,TGTGCCAGCAGCCTGCCATTGGGACTGGGGTTCGCAGATACGCAGTATTTT,CASSLPLGLGFADTQYF
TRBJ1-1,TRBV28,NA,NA,TGTGCCAGCAGTTGGAGCCCGGGGTTGAACACTGAAGCTTTCTTT,CASSWSPGLNTEAFF
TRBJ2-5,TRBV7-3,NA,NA,TGTGCCAGCAGCCCCTTAGGGACTCAAGAGACCCAGTACTTC,CASSPLGTQETQYF
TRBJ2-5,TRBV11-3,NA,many,TGTGCCAGCAGCTTGAACCAACCGGAGACCCAGTACTTC,CASSLNQPETQYF
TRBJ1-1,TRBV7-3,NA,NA,TGTGCCAGCAGCTCGCAGGGGAACACTGAAGCTTTCTTT,CASSSQGNTEAFF
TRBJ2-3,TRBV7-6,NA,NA,TGTGCCAGCAGCTTTTCGGTCTACACAGATACGCAGTATTTT,CASSFSVYTDTQYF
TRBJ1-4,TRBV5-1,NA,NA,TGCGCCAGCAGCTTGGACAGTCGTGCAACTAATGAAAAACTGTTTTTT,CASSLDSRATNEKLFF
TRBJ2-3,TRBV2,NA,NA,TGTGCCAGCAGGGACAGTCCCACAGATACGCAGTATTTT,CASRDSPTDTQYF
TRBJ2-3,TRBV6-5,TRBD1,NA,TGTGCCAGCAGTCTGGGACAGTTGAGCACAGATACGCAGTATTTT,CASSLGQLSTDTQYF
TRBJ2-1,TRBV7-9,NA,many,TGTGCCAGCAGCTTAGCAGACCCGGGACGGATCTACAATGAGCAGTTCTTC,CASSLADPGRIYNEQFF
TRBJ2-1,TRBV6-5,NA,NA,TGTGCCAGCAGTTTTTCAGCTAATGAGCAGTTCTTC,CASSFSANEQFF
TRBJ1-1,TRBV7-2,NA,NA,TGTGCCAGCAGCTTAACGTCAACGGGAGCTTTCTTT,CASSLTSTGAFF
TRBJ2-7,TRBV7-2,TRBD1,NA,TGTGCCAGCAGCCGGACAGGGGGACGGTACGAGCAGTACTTC,CASSRTGGRYEQYF
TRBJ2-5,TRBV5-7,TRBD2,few,TGTGCCAGCAGCGACTCGGGACTAGCGGGAGTGGAAGAGACCCAGTACTTC,CASSDSGLAGVEETQYF
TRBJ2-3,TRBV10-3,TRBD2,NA,TGTGCCATCAGTGCTAGCGGGAGCACAGATACGCAGTATTTT,CAISASGSTDTQYF
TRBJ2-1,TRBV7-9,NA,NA,TGTGCCAGCAGCCTCAGCACCCGAAACAATGAGCAGTTCTTC,CASSLSTRNNEQFF
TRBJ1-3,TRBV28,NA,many,TGTGCCAGCAGTTTATTGGCAGGGAGAAACACCATATATTTT,CASSLLAGRNTIYF
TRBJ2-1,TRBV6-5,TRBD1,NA,TGTGCCAGCAGTCCCGGGGGGACAGGGAGTAAGTTCTTC,CASSPGGTGSKFF
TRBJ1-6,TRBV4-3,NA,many,TGCGCCAGCAGCCAAGATGTGACGAATTCACCCCTCCACTTT,CASSQDVTNSPLHF
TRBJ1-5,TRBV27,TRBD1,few,TGTGCCAGCAGGCGTGACAGGGCTGGCAATCAGCCCCAGCATTTT,CASRRDRAGNQPQHF
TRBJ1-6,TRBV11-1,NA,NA,TGTGCCAGCAGCTTAGTTGGGGACTCGAATTCACCCCTCCACTTT,CASSLVGDSNSPLHF
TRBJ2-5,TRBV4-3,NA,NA,TGCGCCAGCAGCCAAACCAACCGGAGGGGAGAGACCCAGTACTTC,CASSQTNRRGETQYF
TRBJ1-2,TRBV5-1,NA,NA,TGCGCCAGCAGGCCCATTGGGTCTAACTATGGCTACACCTTC,CASRPIGSNYGYTF
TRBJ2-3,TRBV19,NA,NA,TGTGCCAGTACGACTAGACCACGGGATACGCAGTATTTT,CASTTRPRDTQYF
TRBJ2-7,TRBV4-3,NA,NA,TGCGCCAGCAGCCAAGGGTTGCTCGCACAAGACTCCTACGAGCAGTACTTC,CASSQGLLAQDSYEQYF
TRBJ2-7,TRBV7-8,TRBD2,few,TGTGCCAGCAGCGCCCAATCGGGGGGGTCCTACGAGCAGTACTTC,CASSAQSGGSYEQYF
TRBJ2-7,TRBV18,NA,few,TGTGCCAGCTCACCACGGGCAGGGTACTCCTACGAGCAGTACTTC,CASSPRAGYSYEQYF
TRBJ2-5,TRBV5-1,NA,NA,TGCGCCAGCAGCTCCCACCCCCAAGAGACCCAGTACTTC,CASSSHPQETQYF
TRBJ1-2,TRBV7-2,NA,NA,TGTGCCAGCAGCTTACGGGGGAACTATGGCTACACCTTC,CASSLRGNYGYTF